This T cell receptor beta chain is from a study of tumor-infiltrating lymphocytes in primary liver carcinoma. Study in general: Patients diagnosed with primary liver carcinoma received treatment through surgical resection.

To note about this clonotype: Its matching antigen is unknown.

Study-wide results and caveats: For tumor-adjacent and tumor-blood pairs, overlap was less than that seen for tumor region pairs. Being bulk and unsorted, samples allowed no CD4+ and CD8+ repertoire comparison.

Germline CDR1 reads SGHVS; CDR2 reads FQNEAQ. The CDR3 has 15 amino acids. The junction had 3 bases not matched to a gene; V was cut back by 1 base and J by 5 bases. Unsorted whole blood supplied the blood RNA, and germline DNA was isolated too. Using a constant-region primer together with ProtoScript II reverse transcriptase, TCR beta cDNA was made from about 500 ng of total RNA. Three rounds of nested multiplex PCR with slightly modified ARM-PCR produced TCR beta libraries. TRBV1-TRBV30 forward primers and a C-beta reverse primer were used in the first two PCR rounds, which each ran for 9 to 10 cycles. TCRdb ran MiXCR on the multiplex PCR reads and lists one entry per CDR3 protein. The sample holds over 250,000 distinct CDR3 sequences, approximately 54% seen once.

Sequenced sample: peripheral blood. The receptor was derived from a young woman with primary liver carcinoma and hepatitis B virus infection. The chain employs TRBV7-8 and TRBJ2-2; 8 bases agree with TRBD1. The CDR3 DNA follows: TGTGCCAGCAGCTTAGAAGGACAGGGTACCGGGGAGCTGTTTTTT. This codes for CASSLEGQGTGELFF. The full variable domain, with the rest looked up from reference TRBV7-8 and TRBJ2-2, is GAGVSQSPRYKVAKRGQDVALRCDPISGHVSLFWYQQALGQGPEFLTYFQNEAQLDKSGLPSDRFFAERPEGSVSTLKIQRTQQEDSAVYLCASSLEGQGTGELFFGEGSRLTVL.